The source of this T cell receptor beta chain is a study of cytomegalovirus exposure and HLA in healthy donors. Study overall: In an earlier analysis, approximately 120 million unique TCR beta sequences were found from about 180 million T cells. Study-wide points: The authors later linked a missense DCLRE1C variant to TCR beta V- and J-gene trimming. In a later analysis, HLA-C alleles had the fewest associated TCRs, DRB1 alleles the most.

Vbeta (60) and Jbeta (13) primers were used in the PCR. Clones were read by immunoSEQ multiplex PCR, and TCRdb kept only the in-frame ones, dropping some. The table records more than 250,000 clones, approximately 90% of them present only once. The germline CDR1 and CDR2 sequences are SNHLY and FYNNEI. Trimming cost V 4 bases and J 7 bases, with 18 bases left between them. The CDR3 sequence is 15 residues long. With respect to this clone: What it binds is not known.

The chain has TRBV2 and TRBJ2-3; no clear D gene. The sequence derives from a woman younger than 30 in good health and CMV-seronegative. Sequencing was carried out using PBMCs. The CDR3 region has the DNA TGTGCCAGCAGTGGTTCGAGTGTTTATTTCTATACGCAGTATTTT. This codes for CASSGSSVYFYTQYF. Full variable domain (outside the CDR3, taken from reference TRBV2 and TRBJ2-3): EPEVTQTPSHQVTQMGQEVILRCVPISNHLYFYWYRQILGQKVEFLVSFYNNEISEKSEIFDDQFSVERPDGSNFTLKIRSTKLEDSAMYFCASSGSSVYFYTQYFGPGTRLTVL.